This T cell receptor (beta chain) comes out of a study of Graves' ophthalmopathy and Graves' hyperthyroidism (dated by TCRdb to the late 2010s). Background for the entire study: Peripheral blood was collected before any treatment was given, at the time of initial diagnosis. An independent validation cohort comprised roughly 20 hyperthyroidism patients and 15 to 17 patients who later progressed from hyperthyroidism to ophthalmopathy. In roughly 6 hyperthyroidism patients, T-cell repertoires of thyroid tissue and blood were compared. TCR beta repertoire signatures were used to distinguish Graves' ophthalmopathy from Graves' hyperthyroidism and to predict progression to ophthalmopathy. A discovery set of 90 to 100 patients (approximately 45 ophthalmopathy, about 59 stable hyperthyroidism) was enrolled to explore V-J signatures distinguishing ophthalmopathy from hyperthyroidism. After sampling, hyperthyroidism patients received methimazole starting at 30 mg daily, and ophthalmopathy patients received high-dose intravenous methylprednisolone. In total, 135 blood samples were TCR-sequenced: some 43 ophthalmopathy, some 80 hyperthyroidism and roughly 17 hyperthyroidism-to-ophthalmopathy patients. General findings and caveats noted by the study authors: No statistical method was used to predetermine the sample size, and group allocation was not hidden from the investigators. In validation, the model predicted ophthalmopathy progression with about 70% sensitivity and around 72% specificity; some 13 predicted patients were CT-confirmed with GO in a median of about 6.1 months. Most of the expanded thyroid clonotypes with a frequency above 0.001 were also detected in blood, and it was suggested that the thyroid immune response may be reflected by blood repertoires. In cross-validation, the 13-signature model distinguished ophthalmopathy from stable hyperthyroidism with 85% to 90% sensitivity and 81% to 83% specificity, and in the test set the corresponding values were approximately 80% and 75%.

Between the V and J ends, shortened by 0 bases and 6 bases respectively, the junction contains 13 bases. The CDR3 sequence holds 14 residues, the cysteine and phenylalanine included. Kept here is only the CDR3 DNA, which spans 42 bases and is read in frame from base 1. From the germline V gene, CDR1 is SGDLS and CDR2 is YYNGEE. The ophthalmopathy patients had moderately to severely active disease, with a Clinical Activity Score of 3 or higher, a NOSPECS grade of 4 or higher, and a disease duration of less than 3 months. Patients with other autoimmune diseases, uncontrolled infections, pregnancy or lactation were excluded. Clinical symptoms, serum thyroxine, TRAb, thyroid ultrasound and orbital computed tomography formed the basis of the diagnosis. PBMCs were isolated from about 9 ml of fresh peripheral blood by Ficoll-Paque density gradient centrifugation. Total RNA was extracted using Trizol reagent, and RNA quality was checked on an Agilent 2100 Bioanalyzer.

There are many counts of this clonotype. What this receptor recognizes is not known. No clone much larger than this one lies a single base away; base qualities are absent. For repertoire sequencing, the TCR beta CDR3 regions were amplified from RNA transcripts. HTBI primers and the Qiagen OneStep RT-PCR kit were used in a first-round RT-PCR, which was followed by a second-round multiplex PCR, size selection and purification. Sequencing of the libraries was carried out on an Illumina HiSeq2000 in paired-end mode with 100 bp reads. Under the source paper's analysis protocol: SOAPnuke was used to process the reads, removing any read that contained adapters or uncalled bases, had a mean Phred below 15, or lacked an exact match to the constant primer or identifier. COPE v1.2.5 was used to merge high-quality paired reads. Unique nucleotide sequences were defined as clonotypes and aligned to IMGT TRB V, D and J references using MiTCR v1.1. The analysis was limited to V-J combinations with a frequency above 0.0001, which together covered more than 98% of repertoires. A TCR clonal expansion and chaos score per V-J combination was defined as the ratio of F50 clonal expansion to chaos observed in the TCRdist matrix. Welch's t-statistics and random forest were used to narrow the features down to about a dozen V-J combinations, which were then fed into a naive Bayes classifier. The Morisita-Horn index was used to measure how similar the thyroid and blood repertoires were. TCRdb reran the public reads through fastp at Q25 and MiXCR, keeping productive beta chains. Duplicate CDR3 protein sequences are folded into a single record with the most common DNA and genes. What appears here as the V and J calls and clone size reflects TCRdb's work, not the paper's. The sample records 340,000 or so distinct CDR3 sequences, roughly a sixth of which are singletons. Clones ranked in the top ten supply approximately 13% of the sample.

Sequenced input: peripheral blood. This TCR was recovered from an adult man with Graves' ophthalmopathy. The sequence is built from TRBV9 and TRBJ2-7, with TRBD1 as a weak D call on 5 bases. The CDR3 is CASSVVDTGSEQYF. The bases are TGTGCCAGCAGCGTAGTGGACACGGGCTCCGAGCAGTACTTC.